This T cell receptor beta chain comes out of a study of cytomegalovirus exposure and HLA in healthy donors. The PCR made use of 60 Vbeta and 13 Jbeta primers. The assay was immunoSEQ multiplex PCR, and TCRdb's table has in-frame clones only and misses some. The sample shows under 150,000 clones, 65% to 80% of them seen only once. The CDR3 length is 15 residues. Germline-derived CDR1 and CDR2 are MNHNS and SASEGT. The trim removed 5 bases at V and 0 bases at J, leaving 1 base unmatched. Specimen: PBMCs. This chain uses TRBV6-1 with TRBJ2-2; TRBD1 matches 9 bases. The origin of this receptor is a woman aged 40 to 49 in good health and CMV-seronegative. The CDR3 is CASSRQGANTGELFF. CDR3 nucleotides: TGTGCCAGCAGTAGACAGGGGGCGAACACCGGGGAGCTGTTTTTT.